This TCR beta chain was observed in a study of CD8 T cells in Susac syndrome. CD8+ and CD4+ T cells circulating in blood were sequenced for TCR beta. TEMRA cells underwent FACS enrichment and CD8+ and CD4+ T cells underwent negative isolation. An input of about 0.5 to 1 ug of RNA was subjected to reverse transcription using random hexamers. An immunoSEQ multiplex PCR generated amplified TCR beta CDR3 products spanning 54 Vbeta and 13 Jbeta. One entry per CDR3 protein results from TCRdb running MiXCR on the immunoSEQ multiplex PCR reads. The sample lists approximately 230,000 distinct CDR3 sequences; 80% to 95% were seen once. Trimming took 3 bases from V and 10 from J; bases not matched to a gene: 5. The germline gives CDR1 SQVTM, CDR2 ANQGSEA. The CDR3 loop spans 12 amino acids.

The chain recombines TRBV29-1 with TRBJ1-1; 10 bases map to TRBD1. This clonotype was sampled from a human donor with multiple sclerosis. The sequencing sample was made of CD4+ T cells from PBMCs. CDR3 nucleotides: TGCAGCGTTGACCCGGGACAGGGGACAGCTTTCTTT. Its translation: CSVDPGQGTAFF.